This TCR beta chain appears in the sequencing data of a study of blood T cell repertoires in COVID-19. Study-wide context: Material from acute and convalescent COVID-19 was sourced from the United States, Italy and Spain.

The ends were cut back, 10 bases at V and 1 base at J, with 10 bases in the middle. Per the germline V gene, CDR1 is LNHDA and CDR2 is SQIVND (reference sequence). There are 12 residues in the CDR3. Clones were sequenced by immunoSEQ multiplex PCR, and TCRdb holds only the in-frame ones, with some missing. Of approximately 170,000 clones in the sample, about 83% were seen once. Sequencing input: peripheral blood. This rearrangement joins TRBV19 to TRBJ1-1, with a weak D call TRBD1 (5 bases). The sequence derives from a man younger than 30 with active or convalescent COVID-19. The chain's CDR3 is CATGGRNTEAFF. The CDR3 nucleotides are TGTGCCACCGGGGGACGGAACACTGAAGCTTTCTTT.